These T cell receptor beta chains were read from a single sample in a study of cytomegalovirus exposure and HLA in healthy donors. Clones were read by immunoSEQ multiplex PCR, and TCRdb kept only the in-frame ones, dropping some. Of about 150,000 clones in the sample, 70% to 90% were seen once. The sequencing input was PBMCs. These receptors were taken from a woman aged 18-29 years in good health and CMV-seronegative. Each CDR3 is given without its conserved first and last residue. A D gene is named only where the DNA matches it firmly.

d_call v_call cdr3_aa
TRBD1 TRBV28 AAGGNYGYT
TRBD2 TRBV7-3 ASSLVSVGPAGTSYEQY
NA TRBV18 ASSPGRGPSNQPQH
NA TRBV6-5 ASSYSRARAYEQY
NA TRBV2 ASSAPTAPNYGYT
TRBD2 TRBV5-6 ASSPGLAGGVDEQY
TRBD1 TRBV2 ASSEDGTGRRGTEAF
NA TRBV6-5 ASAQELAGGELF
TRBD1 TRBV30 ACGTGRNEKLF
TRBD1 TRBV7-2 ASRSDRGFYEQY
NA TRBV6-5 ASSTTVRRGNTIY
NA TRBV28 ASSRSHEQF
NA TRBV28 ASMAMNTEAF
NA TRBV27 ASSFLTAGGTQY
NA TRBV21-1 ASPLAGVAKNIQY
NA TRBV7-9 ASSFWPSRYEQY
TRBD2 TRBV2 ASSESERGTYEQY
NA TRBV11-2 ASSLMGGAFNEQF
TRBD1 TRBV28 ASSPDRGQPQH
TRBD1 TRBV2 ASSPNRGPSGYT
TRBD1 TRBV30 AWSRTGGTGELF
NA TRBV4-3 ASSFRVNYGYT
TRBD1 TRBV28 ASSLMDRGAYNEQF
NA TRBV5-1 ASSLISGWDSPLH
NA TRBV28 ASGIVTDYGYT
NA TRBV7-2 ASSPGRGRVETQY
TRBD1 TRBV15 ATSGGTGGRETQY
TRBD1 TRBV5-4 ASSSPLGTDLTYEQY
TRBD2 TRBV28 ASSGESGRKKNTQY
NA TRBV30 AWRGQNYGYT
NA TRBV30 AWSVGLLNEQF
TRBD1 TRBV28 ASSLLPGQELDGYT
NA TRBV20-1 SARVQETQY
NA TRBV7-2 ASSLFLGQAVSYEQY
TRBD2 TRBV11-2 ASSLVAGGTYEQY
TRBD1 TRBV19 ASRSWDRGRRGYT
NA TRBV5-1 ASSWGPAGRVWNTEAF
NA TRBV7-9 ASSPSSAGNTDTQY
NA TRBV11-2 ASSIRGQEFYGYT
TRBD2 TRBV4-2 ASSQATSGGFSYEQY
TRBD1 TRBV27 ASRSGTGWNEKLF
TRBD2 TRBV4-3 ASSQDERESGEQF
NA TRBV28 ASSLPQVVQPQH
TRBD2 TRBV5-5 ASSLESSGNYNEQF
TRBD1 TRBV28 ASSLGQGASQH
NA TRBV14 ASSQYGNSPLH